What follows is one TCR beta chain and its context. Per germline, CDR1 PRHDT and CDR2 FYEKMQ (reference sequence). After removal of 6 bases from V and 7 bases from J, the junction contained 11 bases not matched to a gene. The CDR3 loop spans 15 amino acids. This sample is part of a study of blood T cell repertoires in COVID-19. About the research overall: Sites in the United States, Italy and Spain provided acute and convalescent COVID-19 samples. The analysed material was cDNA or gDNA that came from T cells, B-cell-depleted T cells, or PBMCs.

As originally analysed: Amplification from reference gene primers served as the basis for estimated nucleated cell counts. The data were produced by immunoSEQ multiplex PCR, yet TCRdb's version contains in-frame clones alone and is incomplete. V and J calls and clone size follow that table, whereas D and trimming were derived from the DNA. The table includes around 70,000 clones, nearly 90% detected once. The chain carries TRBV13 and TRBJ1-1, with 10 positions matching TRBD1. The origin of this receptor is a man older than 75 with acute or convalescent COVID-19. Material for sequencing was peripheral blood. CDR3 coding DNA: TGTGCCAGCAGACTGGAGACAGGGGGCGGTGATGAAGCTTTCTTT. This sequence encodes CASRLETGGGDEAFF.